Listed below are T cell receptor beta chains from one sample, sequenced in a study of cytomegalovirus exposure and HLA in healthy donors. Sequencing used immunoSEQ multiplex PCR; TCRdb keeps in-frame clones, though not all of them. The data contain approximately 150,000 clones, less than 80% of them singletons. Input material: PBMCs. These TCRs come from a man aged 35-49 years in good health and CMV-seronegative. The conserved cysteine and the conserved F or W are not part of the CDR3 here.

V gene: TRBV5-4
CDR3 protein: ASSPRMENSPLH

V gene: TRBV27
CDR3 protein: ASSYEIRQGAYEQY

V gene: TRBV2
CDR3 protein: ASHRGGEQY

V gene: TRBV7-9
CDR3 protein: ASGLTGEVQPQH

V gene: TRBV7-2
CDR3 protein: ASSLVAKGTDTQY

V gene: TRBV9
CDR3 protein: ASSVNSIGELF

V gene: TRBV7-9
CDR3 protein: ASSFRDRGQETQY

V gene: TRBV18
CDR3 protein: ASSPALQETQY

V gene: TRBV28
CDR3 protein: ASSPGQGVEGNTIY

V gene: TRBV7-2
CDR3 protein: ASSSSSGSAYEQY

V gene: TRBV28
CDR3 protein: ASSLSDRGRYGYT

V gene: TRBV2
CDR3 protein: ASSVSGQPGANVLT

V gene: TRBV19
CDR3 protein: ASIDSYSNQPQH

V gene: TRBV6-1
CDR3 protein: ASSVGGLADLTDTQY

V gene: TRBV7-9
CDR3 protein: ASSLEGSSYEQY

V gene: TRBV5-1
CDR3 protein: ASTPTGGFYEQY

V gene: TRBV28
CDR3 protein: ASSLIAGEQY

V gene: TRBV5-8
CDR3 protein: ASSSISSYEQY

V gene: TRBV5-1
CDR3 protein: ASSLNPGQGAGGEAF

V gene: TRBV9
CDR3 protein: ASSLRQGAGEQY

V gene: TRBV6-1
CDR3 protein: ASSEANLSNSYIQY

V gene: TRBV5-8
CDR3 protein: ASSLQGTETQY

V gene: TRBV10-3
CDR3 protein: AIRALNGRDYNEQF

V gene: TRBV27
CDR3 protein: ASSLEAGWGGELF

V gene: TRBV11-1
CDR3 protein: ASSRRRGSPLH

V gene: TRBV13
CDR3 protein: ASSLEWRASDTQY

V gene: TRBV2
CDR3 protein: ASSGTGGAGMEAQY

V gene: TRBV7-9
CDR3 protein: SSRVTGETQY

V gene: TRBV7-7
CDR3 protein: ASRQGTSVLDTQY

V gene: TRBV5-1
CDR3 protein: ASSLEGAGDSYNEQF

V gene: TRBV5-1
CDR3 protein: ASSFRDRGTDTQY

V gene: TRBV4-1
CDR3 protein: ASSREGSAGGLNEQF

V gene: TRBV11-2
CDR3 protein: ASSQGGTGANVLT

V gene: TRBV6-5
CDR3 protein: ASSQRQGRGYGYT

V gene: TRBV9
CDR3 protein: ASSVGQSYEQY

V gene: TRBV11-1
CDR3 protein: ASSLLGGRMTNEQF

V gene: TRBV5-1
CDR3 protein: ASSTANRRQETQY

V gene: TRBV28
CDR3 protein: ASSLGTGRGYT

V gene: TRBV7-8
CDR3 protein: ASSLVLNTIY

V gene: TRBV5-4
CDR3 protein: ASRTGTGGIYEQY

V gene: TRBV15
CDR3 protein: ATSGGANEKLF

V gene: TRBV7-2
CDR3 protein: ASSLRSGRGWTDTQY

V gene: TRBV19
CDR3 protein: ASSTAGVGGLYEQY

V gene: TRBV27
CDR3 protein: ASSPSGRFEKLF

V gene: TRBV7-9
CDR3 protein: SSSLRGAGTDTQY

V gene: TRBV9
CDR3 protein: ASSPRSWRTDTQY

V gene: TRBV5-1
CDR3 protein: ASSLETSGRSEQF

V gene: TRBV7-9
CDR3 protein: ASSVQGFPVYEQY

V gene: TRBV5-1
CDR3 protein: ASSLLGTSGNTGELF

V gene: TRBV14
CDR3 protein: ASSQGGTSRHTDTQY

V gene: TRBV4-1
CDR3 protein: ASSEITLAKNIQY

V gene: TRBV6-1
CDR3 protein: GTGVLPDTQY

V gene: TRBV6-6
CDR3 protein: ASSYSASEQF

V gene: TRBV7-8
CDR3 protein: ASSAKGVSIYGYT

V gene: TRBV6-4
CDR3 protein: ASSLVAGYNEQF